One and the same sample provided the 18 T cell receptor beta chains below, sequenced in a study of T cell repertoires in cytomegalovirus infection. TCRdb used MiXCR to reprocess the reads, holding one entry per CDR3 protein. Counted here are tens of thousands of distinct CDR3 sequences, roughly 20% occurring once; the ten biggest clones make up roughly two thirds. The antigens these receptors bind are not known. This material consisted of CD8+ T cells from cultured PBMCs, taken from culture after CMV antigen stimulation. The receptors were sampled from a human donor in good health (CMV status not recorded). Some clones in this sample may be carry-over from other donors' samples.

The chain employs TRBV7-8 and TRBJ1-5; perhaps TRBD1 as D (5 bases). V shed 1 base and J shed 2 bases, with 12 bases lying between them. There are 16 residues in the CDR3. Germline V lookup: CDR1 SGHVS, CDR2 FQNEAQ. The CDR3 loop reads CASSLGAGSGNQPQHF. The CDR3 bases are TGTGCCAGCAGCTTAGGGGCAGGGTCGGGCAATCAGCCCCAGCATTTT.

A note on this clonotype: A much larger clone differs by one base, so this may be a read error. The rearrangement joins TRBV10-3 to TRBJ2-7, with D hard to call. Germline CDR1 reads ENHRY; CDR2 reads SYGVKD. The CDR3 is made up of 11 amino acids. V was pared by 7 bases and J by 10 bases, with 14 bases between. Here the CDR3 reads CAITPSKPQYF. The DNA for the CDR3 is TGTGCCATCACCCCGAGCAAACCCCAGTACTTC.

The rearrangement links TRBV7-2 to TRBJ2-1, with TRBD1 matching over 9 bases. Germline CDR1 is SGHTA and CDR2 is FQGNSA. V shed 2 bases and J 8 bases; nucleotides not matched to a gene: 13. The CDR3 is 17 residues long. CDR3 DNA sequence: TGTGCCAGCAGCTTAAGCTATTGGGGACAGGGTATCGATGAGCAGTTCTTC. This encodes CASSLSYWGQGIDEQFF. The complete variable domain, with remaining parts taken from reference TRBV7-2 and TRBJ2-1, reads GAGVSQSPSNKVTEKGKDVELRCDPISGHTALYWYRQSLGQGLEFLIYFQGNSAPDKSGLPSDRFSAERTGGSVSTLTIQRTQQEDSAVYLCASSLSYWGQGIDEQFFGPGTRLTVL.

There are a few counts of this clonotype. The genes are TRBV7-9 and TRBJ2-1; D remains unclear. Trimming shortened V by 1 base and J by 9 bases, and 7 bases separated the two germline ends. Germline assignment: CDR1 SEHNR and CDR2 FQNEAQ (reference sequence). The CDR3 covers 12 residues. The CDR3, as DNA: TGTGCCAGCAGCTTAGAAGGGATTGAGCAGTTCTTC. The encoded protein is CASSLEGIEQFF.

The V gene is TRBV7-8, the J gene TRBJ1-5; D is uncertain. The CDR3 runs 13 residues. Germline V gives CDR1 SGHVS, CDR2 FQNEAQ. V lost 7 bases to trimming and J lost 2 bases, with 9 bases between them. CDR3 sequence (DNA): TGTGCCAGCACCCACCCTGGCAATCAGCCCCAGCATTTT. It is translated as CASTHPGNQPQHF.

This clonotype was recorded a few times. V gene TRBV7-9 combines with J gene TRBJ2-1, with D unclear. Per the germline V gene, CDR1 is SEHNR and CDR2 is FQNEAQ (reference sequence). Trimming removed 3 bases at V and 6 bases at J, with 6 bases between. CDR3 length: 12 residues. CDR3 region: CASSLESNEQFF. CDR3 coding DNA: TGTGCCAGCAGCTTGGAGAGCAATGAGCAGTTCTTC.

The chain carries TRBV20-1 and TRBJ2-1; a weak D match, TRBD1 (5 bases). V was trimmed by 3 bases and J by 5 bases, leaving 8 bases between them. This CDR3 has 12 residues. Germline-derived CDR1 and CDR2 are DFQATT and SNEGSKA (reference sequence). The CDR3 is CSASVQDNEQFF. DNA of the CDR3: TGCAGTGCTAGTGTACAGGACAATGAGCAGTTCTTC.

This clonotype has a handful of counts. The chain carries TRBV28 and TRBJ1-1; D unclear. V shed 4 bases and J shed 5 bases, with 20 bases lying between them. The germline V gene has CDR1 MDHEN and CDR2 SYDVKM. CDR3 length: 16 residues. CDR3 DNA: TGTGCCAGCAGTTCGCCTCGGGCCTCGTGGGAGACTGAAGCTTTCTTT. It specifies CASSSPRASWETEAFF.

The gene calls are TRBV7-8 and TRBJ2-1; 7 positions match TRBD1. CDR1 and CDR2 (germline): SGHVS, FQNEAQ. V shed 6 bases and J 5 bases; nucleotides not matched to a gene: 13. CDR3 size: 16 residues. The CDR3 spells CASRLTGTGDNNEQFF. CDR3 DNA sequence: TGTGCCAGCAGACTAACTGGAACAGGGGATAACAATGAGCAGTTCTTC.

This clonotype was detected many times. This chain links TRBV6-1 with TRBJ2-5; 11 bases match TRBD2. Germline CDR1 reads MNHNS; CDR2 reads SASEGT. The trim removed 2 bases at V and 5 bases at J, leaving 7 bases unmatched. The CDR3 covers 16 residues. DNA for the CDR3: TGTGCCAGCAGTGAATCACTAGCGGGAGTCAGGGAGACCCAGTACTTC. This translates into CASSESLAGVRETQYF.

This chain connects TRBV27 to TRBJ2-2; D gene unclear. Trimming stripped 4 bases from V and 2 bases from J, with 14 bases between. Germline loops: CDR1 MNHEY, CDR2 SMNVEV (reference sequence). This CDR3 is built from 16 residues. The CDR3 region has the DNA TGTGCCAGCAGTTCTACGGGCCCACCCAACACCGGGGAGCTGTTTTTT. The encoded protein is CASSSTGPPNTGELFF.

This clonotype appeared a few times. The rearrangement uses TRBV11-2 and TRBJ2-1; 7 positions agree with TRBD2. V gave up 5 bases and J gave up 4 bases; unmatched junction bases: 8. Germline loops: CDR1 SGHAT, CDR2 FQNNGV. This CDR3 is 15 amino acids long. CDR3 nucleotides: TGTGCCAGCAGCACCACACTAGCGCAATACAATGAGCAGTTCTTC. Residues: CASSTTLAQYNEQFF.

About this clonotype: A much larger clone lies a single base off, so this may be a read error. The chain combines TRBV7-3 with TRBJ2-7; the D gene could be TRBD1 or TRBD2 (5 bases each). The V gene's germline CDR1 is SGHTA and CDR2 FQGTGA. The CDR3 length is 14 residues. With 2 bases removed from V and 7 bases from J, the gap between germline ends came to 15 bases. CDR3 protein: CASSLGRGKEEQYF. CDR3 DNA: TGTGCCAGCAGCTTAGGTCGGGGCAAGGAGGAGCAGTACTTC.

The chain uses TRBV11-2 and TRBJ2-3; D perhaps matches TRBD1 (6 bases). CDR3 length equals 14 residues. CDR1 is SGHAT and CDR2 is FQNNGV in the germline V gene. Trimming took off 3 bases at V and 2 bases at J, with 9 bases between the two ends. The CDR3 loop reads CASSLMGATDTQYF. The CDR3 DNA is TGTGCCAGCAGCTTGATGGGGGCCACAGATACGCAGTATTTT.

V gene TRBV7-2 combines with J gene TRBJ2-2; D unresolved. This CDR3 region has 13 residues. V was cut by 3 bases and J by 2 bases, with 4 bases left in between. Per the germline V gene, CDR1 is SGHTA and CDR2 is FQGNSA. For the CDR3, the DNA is TGTGCCAGCAGCTTGACAAACACCGGGGAGCTGTTTTTT. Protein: CASSLTNTGELFF.

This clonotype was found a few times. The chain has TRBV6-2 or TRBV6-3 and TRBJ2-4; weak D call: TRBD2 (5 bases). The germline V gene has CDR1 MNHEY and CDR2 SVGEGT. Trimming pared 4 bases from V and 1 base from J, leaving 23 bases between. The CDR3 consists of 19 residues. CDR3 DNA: TGTGCCAGCAGTTTAGATGGAGAATACGGGATGGGGGCCAAAAACATTCAGTACTTC. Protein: CASSLDGEYGMGAKNIQYF.

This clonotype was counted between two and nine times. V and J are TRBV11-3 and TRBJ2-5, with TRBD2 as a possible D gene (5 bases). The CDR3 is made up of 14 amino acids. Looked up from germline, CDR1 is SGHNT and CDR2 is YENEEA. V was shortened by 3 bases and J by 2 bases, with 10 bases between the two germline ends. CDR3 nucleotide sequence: TGTGCCAGCAGCTTCTCGTGGGAGCAAGAGACCCAGTACTTC. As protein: CASSFSWEQETQYF.

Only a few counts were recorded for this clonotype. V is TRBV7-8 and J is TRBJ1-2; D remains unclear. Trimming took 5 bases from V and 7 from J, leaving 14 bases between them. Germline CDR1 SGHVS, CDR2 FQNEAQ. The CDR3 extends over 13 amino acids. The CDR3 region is CASSMGPSGGYTF. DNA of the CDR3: TGTGCCAGCAGCATGGGTCCTTCAGGTGGCTACACCTTC.